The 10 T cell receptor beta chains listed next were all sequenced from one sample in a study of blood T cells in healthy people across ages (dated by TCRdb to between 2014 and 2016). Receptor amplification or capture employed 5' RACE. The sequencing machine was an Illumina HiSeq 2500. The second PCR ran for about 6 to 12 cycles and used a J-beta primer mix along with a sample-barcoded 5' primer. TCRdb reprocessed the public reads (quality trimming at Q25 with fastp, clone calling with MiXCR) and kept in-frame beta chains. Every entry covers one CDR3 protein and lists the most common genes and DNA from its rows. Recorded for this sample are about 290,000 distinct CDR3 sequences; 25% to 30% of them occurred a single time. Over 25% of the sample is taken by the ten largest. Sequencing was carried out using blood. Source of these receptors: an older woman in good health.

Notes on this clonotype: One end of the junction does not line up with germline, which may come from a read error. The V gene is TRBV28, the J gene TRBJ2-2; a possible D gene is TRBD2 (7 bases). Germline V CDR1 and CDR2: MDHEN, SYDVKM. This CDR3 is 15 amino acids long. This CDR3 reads CASSFGGLDTGELFF. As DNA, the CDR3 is TGTGCCAGTAGTTTCGGGGGGCTCGACACCGGGGAGCTGTTTTTT.

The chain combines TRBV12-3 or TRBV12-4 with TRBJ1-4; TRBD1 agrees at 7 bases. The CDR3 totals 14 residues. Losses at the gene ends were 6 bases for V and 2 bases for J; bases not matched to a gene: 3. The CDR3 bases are TGTGCCAGCAGGGGACAGTTGACTAATGAAAAACTGTTTTTT. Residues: CASRGQLTNEKLFF.

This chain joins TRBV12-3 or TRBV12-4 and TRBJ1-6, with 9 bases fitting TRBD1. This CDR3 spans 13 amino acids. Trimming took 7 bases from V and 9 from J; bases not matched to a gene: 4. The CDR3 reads CASTGTGSSPLHF. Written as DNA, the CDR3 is TGTGCCAGCACCGGGACAGGGTCTTCACCCCTCCACTTT.

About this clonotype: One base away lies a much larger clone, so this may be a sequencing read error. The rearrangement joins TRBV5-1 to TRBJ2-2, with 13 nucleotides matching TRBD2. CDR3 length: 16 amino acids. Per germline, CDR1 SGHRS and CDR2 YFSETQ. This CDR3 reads CASSLGTSGRTEELFF. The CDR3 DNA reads TGCGCCAGCAGCTTGGGGACTAGCGGGAGAACCGAGGAGCTGTTTTTT.

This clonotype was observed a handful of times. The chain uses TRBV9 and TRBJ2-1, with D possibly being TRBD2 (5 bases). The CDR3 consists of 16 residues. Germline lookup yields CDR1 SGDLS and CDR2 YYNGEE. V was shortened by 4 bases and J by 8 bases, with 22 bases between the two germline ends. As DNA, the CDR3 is TGTGCCAGCAGCCCTCAGGAGGCTAAGAGTGGGGATGAGCAGTTCTTC. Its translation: CASSPQEAKSGDEQFF.

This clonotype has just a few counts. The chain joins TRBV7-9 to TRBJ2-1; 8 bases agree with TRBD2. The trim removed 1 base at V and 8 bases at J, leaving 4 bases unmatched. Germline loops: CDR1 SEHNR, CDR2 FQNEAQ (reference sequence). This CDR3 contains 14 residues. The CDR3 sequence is CASSLGAGVDEQFF. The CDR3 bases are TGTGCCAGCAGCTTAGGAGCGGGAGTCGATGAGCAGTTCTTC. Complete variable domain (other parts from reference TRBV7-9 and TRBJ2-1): DTGVSQNPRHKITKRGQNVTFRCDPISEHNRLYWYRQTLGQGPEFLTYFQNEAQLEKSRLLSDRFSAERPKGSFSTLEIQRTEQGDSAMYLCASSLGAGVDEQFFGPGTRLTVL.

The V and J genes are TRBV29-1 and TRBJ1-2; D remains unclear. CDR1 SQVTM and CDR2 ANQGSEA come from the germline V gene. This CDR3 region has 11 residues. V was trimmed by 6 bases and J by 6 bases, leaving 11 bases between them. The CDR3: CSVGPADGYTF. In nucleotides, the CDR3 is TGCAGCGTCGGTCCGGCGGATGGCTACACCTTC.

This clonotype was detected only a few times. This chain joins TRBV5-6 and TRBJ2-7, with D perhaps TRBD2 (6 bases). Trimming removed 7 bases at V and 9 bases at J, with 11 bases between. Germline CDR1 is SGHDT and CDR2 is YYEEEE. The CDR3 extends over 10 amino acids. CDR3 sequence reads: CASCPEGQYF. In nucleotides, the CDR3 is TGTGCCAGCTGTCCGGAGGGGCAGTACTTC.

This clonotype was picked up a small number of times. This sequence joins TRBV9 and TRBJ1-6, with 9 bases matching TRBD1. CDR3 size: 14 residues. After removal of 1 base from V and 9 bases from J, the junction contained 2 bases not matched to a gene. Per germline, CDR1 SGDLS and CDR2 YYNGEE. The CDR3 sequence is CASSVTGGSSPLHF. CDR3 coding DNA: TGTGCCAGCAGCGTAACAGGGGGCAGTTCACCCCTCCACTTT.

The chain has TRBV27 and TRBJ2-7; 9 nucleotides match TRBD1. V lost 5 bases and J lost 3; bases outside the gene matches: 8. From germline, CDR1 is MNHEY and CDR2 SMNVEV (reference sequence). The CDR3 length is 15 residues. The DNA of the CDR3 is TGTGCCAGCAGTATCCAACAGGGGGCTTACTACGAGCAGTACTTC. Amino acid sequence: CASSIQQGAYYEQYF.